The present T cell receptor (beta chain) was sequenced within a study of beta chain features in type 1 diabetes. Study-wide findings and caveats: Within the patient group, naive, central memory and Treg TCRB repertoires appeared more similar to each other than within healthy donors.

One heparinised draw, averaging roughly 110 mL, was taken per donor. Via the markers CD45RO/CCR7/CD25/CD127/CD95/CD27, stem cell-like memory, regulatory, central memory and naive CD4+ cells were sorted. V lost 8 bases and J 8 bases, leaving 7 bases between the germline ends. This CDR3 comprises 11 residues. The germline CDR1 and CDR2 sequences are SNHLY and FYNNEI. The table lists this clone with a few counts. As yet, its antigen is unknown. Reverse transcription of all isolated RNA meant that expressed TCRB transcripts were sequenced. Sequenced by immunoSEQ multiplex PCR; TCRdb stores in-frame clones only, minus some. The data contain 350,000 or so clones, around a fifth of them singletons.

This TCR came from a woman in her late teens or twenties in good health. V gene TRBV2 combines with J gene TRBJ1-6, with a tentative D call TRBD1 (6 bases). The specimen sequenced was naive CD4+ T cells from blood. The DNA for the CDR3 is TGTGCCAGCCGACAGGATTCACCCCTCCACTTT. It codes for CASRQDSPLHF.